The rows below give T cell receptor beta chains drawn from one sample of a study of OX40 agonist ivuxolimab in advanced cancers. Only in-frame clones appear in the TCRdb table, and some are missing; sequencing was by immunoSEQ multiplex PCR. The sample shows 40,000 to 55,000 clones, 89% of them seen only once. The specimen was CD4+ or CD8+ T cells sorted from blood, collected in a trial of the OX40 agonist ivuxolimab. Receptors originate from an adult with an advanced solid tumor such as melanoma, head and neck, liver or kidney cancer. Each CDR3 is given with its conserved first and last residue. The D gene is left open where the match is weak.

>TRBJ2-1|TRBD2|TRBV11-2
CASSFRGGEQFF
>TRBJ2-2|NA|TRBV19
CASSIRDARELFF
>TRBJ2-2|NA|TRBV6-5
CASSYYDDYTGELFF
>TRBJ2-7|NA|TRBV10-1
CASSDPAFNGLYEQYF
>TRBJ2-5|NA|TRBV6-6
CAAWGVGETQYF
>TRBJ1-2|TRBD1|TRBV19
CASSLKADRVFYGYTF
>TRBJ2-7|NA|TRBV19
CASSPAAEFSYEQYF
>TRBJ2-2|TRBD2|TRBV9
CASSVGGSGVDTGELFF
>TRBJ2-1|TRBD1|TRBV7-9
CASSSPTGGLHEQFF
>TRBJ2-7|NA|TRBV7-2
CASSRNAGSPSYEQYF
>TRBJ2-1|NA|TRBV27
CASSWGLMSEQFF
>TRBJ2-3|NA|TRBV6-1
CASSEPHGTDTQYF
>TRBJ1-1|NA|TRBV15
CATSRGGATEAFF
>TRBJ2-5|NA|TRBV11-2
CASSRNEETQYF
>TRBJ1-4|NA|TRBV30
CAWSSRDKTATNEKLFF
>TRBJ2-1|TRBD2|TRBV6-5
CASSYSRLAGGNEQFF
>TRBJ2-1|NA|TRBV5-6
CASSLGQGWDNEQFF
>TRBJ1-1|NA|TRBV27
CASKWGSNTEAFF
>TRBJ1-1|NA|TRBV7-9
CASSLQGRRATEAFF
>TRBJ2-5|TRBD1|TRBV5-4
CASSQGTGEETQYF
>TRBJ1-6|NA|TRBV2
CASSEPLHF
>TRBJ1-2|TRBD1|TRBV2
CASRATGEGHGYTF
>TRBJ2-7|NA|TRBV2
CAIATYEQYF
>TRBJ1-2|NA|TRBV10-3
CAISEAGVGARAYGYTF
>TRBJ2-3|TRBD2|TRBV27
CASSTLAGRGDTQYF
>TRBJ1-1|NA|TRBV6-1
CASSISDTLNTEAFF
>TRBJ2-7|NA|TRBV9
CASSVASAGLDEQYF
>TRBJ1-4|NA|TRBV6-6
CASNTRGANEKLFF
>TRBJ2-1|TRBD2|TRBV11-3
CASSLRGGSVRNEQFF
>TRBJ2-2|NA|TRBV11-2
CASSQDPPLEVTGELFF
>TRBJ1-1|TRBD1|TRBV7-9
CASDRSGTGGVPEAFF
>TRBJ1-2|NA|TRBV9
CASSVQVDLAGDYGYTF
>TRBJ2-7|NA|TRBV7-9
CASSLVGEQYF
>TRBJ2-1|NA|TRBV7-9
CASSLESPGTLNNEQFF
>TRBJ2-7|NA|TRBV11-2
CASSLGPGRGYEQYF
>TRBJ2-5|NA|TRBV9
CASSLWGDALGTQYF
>TRBJ1-1|NA|TRBV11-3
CASSLWEGENTEAFF
>TRBJ1-2|NA|TRBV5-1
CASSAGQGYGYTF
>TRBJ1-2|TRBD1|TRBV5-1
CASSLDTGTGTPGYGYTF
>TRBJ2-7|TRBD2|TRBV6-6
CATSVGGGYEQYF
>TRBJ2-3|NA|TRBV27
CASIHTDTQYF
>TRBJ2-3|NA|TRBV7-9
CASSLLGTSSRGTDTQYF
>TRBJ2-3|NA|TRBV2
CASWKRGTDTQYF
>TRBJ1-1|NA|TRBV15
CATSRDTTGHTEAFF
>TRBJ2-3|TRBD1|TRBV13
CASSPAGQGGTDTQYF
>TRBJ1-5|TRBD1|TRBV27
CASSLSRGLHQPQHF
>TRBJ1-5|TRBD1|TRBV7-6
CASSLGTGGVQPQHF
>TRBJ1-5|TRBD1|TRBV6-1
CASSERTGGGQPQHF
>TRBJ2-3|NA|TRBV6-5
CASSYGGRADTQYF
>TRBJ2-5|NA|TRBV2
CASSERLLGETQYF
>TRBJ2-7|TRBD2|TRBV19
CASSIVAAGALSYEQYF
>TRBJ2-7|NA|TRBV19
CASSVDPANEQYF